These T cell receptor beta chains were read from a single sample in a study of OX40 agonist ivuxolimab in advanced cancers. The assay was immunoSEQ multiplex PCR, and TCRdb's table has in-frame clones only and misses some. This table holds more than 15,000 clones, roughly nine tenths found once. The input for sequencing was CD4+ or CD8+ T cells sorted from blood, taken in a trial of the OX40 agonist ivuxolimab. Receptors were obtained from an adult with an advanced solid tumor such as melanoma, head and neck, liver or kidney cancer. Each CDR3 is given with its conserved first and last residue. The D gene is left open where the match is weak. A row's size may be missing; if present it is once, few, many or a size class.

len	d_gene	j_gene	v_gene	abundance	CDR3nt	CDR3aa
16	NA	TRBJ2-1	TRBV4-3	NA	TGCGCCAGCAGCCAAGATATGTTCGATTCCTACAATGAGCAGTTCTTC	CASSQDMFDSYNEQFF
15	NA	TRBJ1-1	TRBV9	NA	TGTGCCAGCAGCGACGCCGGGGGGCCGGGCACTGAAGCTTTCTTT	CASSDAGGPGTEAFF
16	NA	TRBJ1-5	TRBV6-1	NA	TGTGCCGGCAGTGAGGGGACAATTTATAGCAATCAGCCCCAGCATTTT	CAGSEGTIYSNQPQHF
16	TRBD1	TRBJ1-2	TRBV29-1	NA	TGCAGCGTACCCGGACAGGGGGCGTCGGGAAACTATGGCTACACCTTC	CSVPGQGASGNYGYTF
15	NA	TRBJ1-5	TRBV11-2	NA	TGTGCCAGCAGCTTAGATAGGTATAGCAATCAGCCCCAGCATTTT	CASSLDRYSNQPQHF
13	NA	TRBJ1-1	TRBV6-6	once	TGTGCCAGCAGGGTAGGTTCGTACACTGAAGCTTTCTTT	CASRVGSYTEAFF
15	NA	TRBJ1-2	TRBV6-5	NA	TGTGCCAGCAGTTATGTTTCCGGCGCTAACTATGGCTACACCTTC	CASSYVSGANYGYTF
13	NA	TRBJ2-3	TRBV27	NA	TGTGCCAGCAGTTCCAGGGTCACAGATACGCAGTATTTT	CASSSRVTDTQYF
14	NA	TRBJ1-5	TRBV5-5	few	TGTGCCAGCAGCTTGGAATCAGGGGATCAGCCCCAGCATTTT	CASSLESGDQPQHF
14	TRBD1	TRBJ1-2	TRBV7-9	NA	TGTGCCAGCAGCTTCGCTGGACAGGGCTATGGCTACACCTTC	CASSFAGQGYGYTF
12	NA	TRBJ2-5	TRBV6-6	NA	TGTGCCAGCCTCCTAACCCCGGAGACCCAGTACTTC	CASLLTPETQYF
13	NA	TRBJ2-7	TRBV6-5	NA	TGTGCCAGCAGTTACGGCTGGACTTACGAGCAGTACTTC	CASSYGWTYEQYF
15	NA	TRBJ2-3	TRBV7-5	NA	TGTGCCAGCAGCCCTGATAGCGGGGGGACAGATACGCAGTATTTT	CASSPDSGGTDTQYF
15	NA	TRBJ2-7	TRBV14	once	TGTGCCAGCAGCAAATGGGGGACGCCTGACTACGAGCAGTACTTC	CASSKWGTPDYEQYF
14	NA	TRBJ2-5	TRBV6-5	NA	TGTGCCAGCAGTGTTTCTAGAGACCGAGAGACCCAGTACTTC	CASSVSRDRETQYF
13	NA	TRBJ2-1	TRBV6-5	once	TGTGCCAGCAGTTACTTTTTGGACAATGAGCAGTTCTTC	CASSYFLDNEQFF
15	NA	TRBJ1-2	TRBV4-3	NA	TGCGCCAGCAGCCAAGACGGGGGGCGCGTCTGGGGCTACACCTTC	CASSQDGGRVWGYTF
17	NA	TRBJ2-7	TRBV25-1	NA	TGTGCCAGCAGTAACACTAACCGGGACGGGGGACCCTACGAGCAGTACTTC	CASSNTNRDGGPYEQYF
16	NA	TRBJ1-6	TRBV11-3	NA	TGTGCCAGCTCCCCGGCTGTGAGCTCCTATAATTCACCCCTCCACTTT	CASSPAVSSYNSPLHF
17	TRBD2	TRBJ2-7	TRBV25-1	NA	TGTGCCAGCAGCCCCTATGCCGGGACTAGCGGGATCTACGAGCAGTACTTC	CASSPYAGTSGIYEQYF
15	NA	TRBJ1-2	TRBV6-6	NA	TGTGCCAGCAGTTACAATCCAGGGACAAACTATGGCTACACCTTC	CASSYNPGTNYGYTF
17	NA	TRBJ2-1	TRBV7-9	NA	TGTGCCAGCAGCTCCAGTTACCGGGCCCAAATATACAATGAGCAGTTCTTC	CASSSSYRAQIYNEQFF
12	NA	TRBJ2-3	TRBV6-6	few	TGTGCCAGCAGCCCTAGCACAGATACGCAGTATTTT	CASSPSTDTQYF
15	NA	TRBJ2-1	TRBV5-1	NA	TGCGCCAGCAGCGGCCTTGGGACTGGGAACAATGAGCAGTTCTTC	CASSGLGTGNNEQFF
17	TRBD2	TRBJ2-3	TRBV13	once	TGTGCCAGCAGCACCTCCCTTGGGGGGGGAACCACAGATACGCAGTATTTT	CASSTSLGGGTTDTQYF
17	NA	TRBJ2-7	TRBV27	NA	TGTGCCAGCAGTTTGAGGAGGGGAGGGACACAAACCTACGAGCAGTACTTC	CASSLRRGGTQTYEQYF
13	NA	TRBJ1-1	TRBV7-2	NA	TGTGCCAGCAGCTTAGGACAGACCCCTGAAGCTTTCTTT	CASSLGQTPEAFF
15	NA	TRBJ2-3	TRBV27	once	TGTGCCAGCACCCCTCGAGGGGCTGGCACAGATACGCAGTATTTT	CASTPRGAGTDTQYF
13	NA	TRBJ2-1	TRBV13	once	TGTGCCAGCAGCTCCGCCTCCTACAATGAGCAGTTCTTC	CASSSASYNEQFF
14	TRBD2	TRBJ2-5	TRBV27	NA	TGTGCCAGCAGTTTGGCGCGGGGGTTAGAGACCCAGTACTTC	CASSLARGLETQYF
14	NA	TRBJ2-1	TRBV19	NA	TGTGCCAGTACCCCGGAAGAGTCTCTGAATGAGCAGTTCTTC	CASTPEESLNEQFF
15	NA	TRBJ2-2	TRBV19	NA	TGTGCCAGTAGTATCGGCAGGACGAACACCGGGGAGCTGTTTTTT	CASSIGRTNTGELFF
15	NA	TRBJ2-3	TRBV15	NA	TGTGCCACCAGCAGAGGTAGGGGTAACACAGATACGCAGTATTTT	CATSRGRGNTDTQYF
16	TRBD2	TRBJ2-3	TRBV9	NA	TGTGCCAGCAGCATAACGGAGCGACTAGCTACAGATACGCAGTATTTT	CASSITERLATDTQYF
15	NA	TRBJ1-1	TRBV4-1	once	TGCGCCAGCAGCCAAGGGGCACCCGTGAACACTGAAGCTTTCTTT	CASSQGAPVNTEAFF
13	TRBD2	TRBJ2-7	TRBV30	NA	TGTGCCTGGTCTAGCGGGAGGGACTACGAGCAGTACTTC	CAWSSGRDYEQYF
14	NA	TRBJ2-7	TRBV21-1	NA	TGTGCCAGCAGCGAAACAGGGGGCCTCTACGAGCAGTACTTC	CASSETGGLYEQYF
11	NA	TRBJ1-1	TRBV29-1	NA	TGCAGCGTTGACGGGAACACTGAAGCTTTCTTT	CSVDGNTEAFF
13	TRBD1	TRBJ2-5	TRBV30	NA	TGTGCCTGGAGTGGGGACAGGGAGGAGACCCAGTACTTC	CAWSGDREETQYF
14	NA	TRBJ2-7	TRBV7-9	NA	TGTGCCAGCAGCTTGGTAGGGATTGGCTACGAGCAGTACTTC	CASSLVGIGYEQYF
14	NA	TRBJ1-2	TRBV13	NA	TGTGCCAGCAGCTCGGGGGGTTCCAACTATGGCTACACCTTC	CASSSGGSNYGYTF
12	NA	TRBJ2-1	TRBV9	NA	TGTGCCAGCAGCGGTACTAGCAATGAGCAGTTCTTC	CASSGTSNEQFF
20	NA	TRBJ2-6	TRBV7-6	NA	TGTGCCAGCAGCTTAGTCCCCCCCCCGACTCCAAGCTCTGGGGCCAACGTCCTGACTTTC	CASSLVPPPTPSSGANVLTF
13	TRBD1	TRBJ1-4	TRBV14	NA	TGTGCCAGCAGCCGACAGGGGGGCGAAAAACTGTTTTTT	CASSRQGGEKLFF
14	NA	TRBJ1-1	TRBV7-9	NA	TGTGCCAGCAGCTTAGGGGCGGGCCCCACTGAAGCTTTCTTT	CASSLGAGPTEAFF
16	TRBD1	TRBJ1-3	TRBV28	NA	TGTGCCAGCAGTAGGGACAGACGCTACTCTGGAAACACCATATATTTT	CASSRDRRYSGNTIYF
16	TRBD2	TRBJ2-3	TRBV7-2	NA	TGTGCCAGCAGCTTAGAAGCGGGGGCCCCCTCGGATACGCAGTATTTT	CASSLEAGAPSDTQYF
12	NA	TRBJ2-2	TRBV7-3	NA	TGTGCCAGCAGCCTTGCGACCGGGGAGCTGTTTTTT	CASSLATGELFF